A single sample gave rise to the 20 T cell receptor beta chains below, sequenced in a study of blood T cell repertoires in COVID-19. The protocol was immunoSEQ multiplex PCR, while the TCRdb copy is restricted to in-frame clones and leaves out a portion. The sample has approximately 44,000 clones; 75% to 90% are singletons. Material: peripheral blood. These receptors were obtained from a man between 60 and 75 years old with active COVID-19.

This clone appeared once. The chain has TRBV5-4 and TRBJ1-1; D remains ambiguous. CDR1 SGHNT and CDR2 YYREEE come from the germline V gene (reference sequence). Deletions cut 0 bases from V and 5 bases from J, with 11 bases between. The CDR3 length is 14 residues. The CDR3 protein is CASSLDSAGTEAFF. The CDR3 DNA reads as TGTGCCAGCAGCTTGGATTCGGCGGGGACTGAAGCTTTCTTT. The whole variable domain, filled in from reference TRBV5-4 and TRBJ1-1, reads ETGVTQSPTHLIKTRGQQVTLRCSSQSGHNTVSWYQQALGQGPQFIFQYYREEENGRGNFPPRFSGLQFPNYSSELNVNALELDDSALYLCASSLDSAGTEAFFGQGTRLTVV.

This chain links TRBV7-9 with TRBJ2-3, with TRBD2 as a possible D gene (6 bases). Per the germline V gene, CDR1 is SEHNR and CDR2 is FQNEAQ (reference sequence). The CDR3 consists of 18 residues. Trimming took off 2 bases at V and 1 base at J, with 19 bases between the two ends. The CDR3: CASSLSSSGGLRTDTQYF. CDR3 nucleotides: TGTGCCAGCAGCTTAAGTAGTAGCGGAGGGCTACGCACAGATACGCAGTATTTT.

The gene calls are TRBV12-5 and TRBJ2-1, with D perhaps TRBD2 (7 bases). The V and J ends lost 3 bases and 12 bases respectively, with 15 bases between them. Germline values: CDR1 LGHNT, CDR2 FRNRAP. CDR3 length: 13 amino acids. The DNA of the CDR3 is TGTGCTAGTGGTTTTCGGGAGGAAGGGGGGCAGTTCTTC. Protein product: CASGFREEGGQFF.

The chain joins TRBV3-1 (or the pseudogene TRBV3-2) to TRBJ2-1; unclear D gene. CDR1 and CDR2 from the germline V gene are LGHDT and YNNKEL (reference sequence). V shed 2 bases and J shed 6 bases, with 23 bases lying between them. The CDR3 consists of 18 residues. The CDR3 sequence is CASSQYQPAARGSNEQFF. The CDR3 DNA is TGTGCCAGCAGCCAATACCAACCCGCGGCACGAGGTTCCAATGAGCAGTTCTTC.

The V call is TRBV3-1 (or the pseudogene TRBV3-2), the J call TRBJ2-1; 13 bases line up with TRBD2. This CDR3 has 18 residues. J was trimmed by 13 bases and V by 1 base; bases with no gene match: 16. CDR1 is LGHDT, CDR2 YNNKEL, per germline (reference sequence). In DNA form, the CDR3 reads TGTGCCAGCAGCCAAGCACCTCCGGGACTAGCGGGAAAGACAGGCCAGTTCTTC. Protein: CASSQAPPGLAGKTGQFF.

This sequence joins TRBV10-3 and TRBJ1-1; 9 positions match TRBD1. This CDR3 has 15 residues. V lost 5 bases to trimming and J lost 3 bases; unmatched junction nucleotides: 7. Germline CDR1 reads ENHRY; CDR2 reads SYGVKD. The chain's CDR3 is CAISLLDRGDTEAFF. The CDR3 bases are TGTGCCATCAGTCTTCTGGACAGGGGCGACACTGAAGCTTTCTTT.

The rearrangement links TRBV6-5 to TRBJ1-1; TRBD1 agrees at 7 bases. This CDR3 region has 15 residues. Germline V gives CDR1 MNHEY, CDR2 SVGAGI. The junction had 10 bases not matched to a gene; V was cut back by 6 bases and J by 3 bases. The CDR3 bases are TGTGCCAGCAGGACGAGACAGGGACGTGACACTGAAGCTTTCTTT. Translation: CASRTRQGRDTEAFF.

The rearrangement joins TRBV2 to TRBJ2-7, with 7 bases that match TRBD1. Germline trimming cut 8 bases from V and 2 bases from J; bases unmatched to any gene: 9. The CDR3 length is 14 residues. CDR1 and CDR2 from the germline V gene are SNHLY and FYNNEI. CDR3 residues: CASCDRQGPYEQYF. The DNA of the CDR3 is TGTGCCAGCTGCGACCGACAGGGCCCCTACGAGCAGTACTTC.

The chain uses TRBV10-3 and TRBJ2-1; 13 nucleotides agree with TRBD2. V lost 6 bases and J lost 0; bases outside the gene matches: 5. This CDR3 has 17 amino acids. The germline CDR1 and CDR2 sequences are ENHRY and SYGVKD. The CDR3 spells CAIRGTSGKSSYNEQFF. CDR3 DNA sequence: TGTGCCATCAGAGGGACTAGCGGGAAGAGCTCCTACAATGAGCAGTTCTTC.

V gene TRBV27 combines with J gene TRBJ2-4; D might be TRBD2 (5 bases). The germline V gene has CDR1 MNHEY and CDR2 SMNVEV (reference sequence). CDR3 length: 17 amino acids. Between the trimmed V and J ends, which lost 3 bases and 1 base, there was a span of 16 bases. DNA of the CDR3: TGTGCCAGCAGTTTTGTAGGAGAATCGGGGGCCAAAAACATTCAGTACTTC. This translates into CASSFVGESGAKNIQYF.

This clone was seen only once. The CDR3 region is CAIGGVNTEAFF. The CDR3 coding sequence is TGTGCCATCGGGGGGGTGAACACTGAAGCTTTCTTT. The rearrangement links TRBV10-3 to TRBJ1-1; D is perhaps TRBD1 (5 bases). Deletions cut 8 bases from V and 0 bases from J, with 7 bases between. The CDR3 loop spans 12 amino acids. In germline, CDR1 is ENHRY, CDR2 SYGVKD.

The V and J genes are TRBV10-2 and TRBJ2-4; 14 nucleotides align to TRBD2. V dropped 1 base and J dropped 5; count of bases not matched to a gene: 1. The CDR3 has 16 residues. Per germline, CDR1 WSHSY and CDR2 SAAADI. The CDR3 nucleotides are TGCGCCAGCAGTGAGTGGGGACTAGCGGGAGAAAACATTCAGTACTTC. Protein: CASSEWGLAGENIQYF.

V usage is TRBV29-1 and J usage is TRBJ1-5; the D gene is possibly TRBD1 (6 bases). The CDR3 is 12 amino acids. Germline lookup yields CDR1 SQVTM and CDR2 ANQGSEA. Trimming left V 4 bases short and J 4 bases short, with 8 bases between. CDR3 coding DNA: TGCAGCGTTGGGACAGAGAATCAGCCCCAGCATTTT. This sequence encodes CSVGTENQPQHF.

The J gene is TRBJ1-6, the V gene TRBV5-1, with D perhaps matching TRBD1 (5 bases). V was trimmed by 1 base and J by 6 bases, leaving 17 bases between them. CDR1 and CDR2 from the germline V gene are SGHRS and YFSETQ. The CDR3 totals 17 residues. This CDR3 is CASSLTPQGTGNSPLHF. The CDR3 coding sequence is TGCGCCAGCAGCTTGACACCCCAGGGAACGGGTAATTCACCCCTCCACTTT.

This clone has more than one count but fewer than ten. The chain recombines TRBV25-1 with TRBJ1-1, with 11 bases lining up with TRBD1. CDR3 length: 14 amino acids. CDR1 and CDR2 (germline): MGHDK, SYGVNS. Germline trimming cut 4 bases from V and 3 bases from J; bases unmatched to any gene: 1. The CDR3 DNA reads TGTGCCAGCAGTGCGGGACAGGGGGACACTGAAGCTTTCTTT. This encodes CASSAGQGDTEAFF. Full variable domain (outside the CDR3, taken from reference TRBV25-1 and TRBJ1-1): EADIYQTPRYLVIGTGKKITLECSQTMGHDKMYWYQQDPGMELHLIHYSYGVNSTEKGDLSSESTVSRIRTEHFPLTLESARPSHTSQYLCASSAGQGDTEAFFGQGTRLTVV.

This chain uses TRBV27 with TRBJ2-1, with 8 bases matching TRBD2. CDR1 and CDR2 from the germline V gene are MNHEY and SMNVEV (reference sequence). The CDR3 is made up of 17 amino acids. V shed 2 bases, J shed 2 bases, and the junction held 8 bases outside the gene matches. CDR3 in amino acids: CASSLAGGPFPYNEQFF. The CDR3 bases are TGTGCCAGCAGTTTAGCGGGAGGCCCTTTTCCCTACAATGAGCAGTTCTTC.

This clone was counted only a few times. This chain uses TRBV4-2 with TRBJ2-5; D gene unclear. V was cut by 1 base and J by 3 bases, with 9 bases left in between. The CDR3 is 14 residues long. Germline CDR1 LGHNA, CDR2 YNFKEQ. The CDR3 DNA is TGTGCCAGCAGCCAAGGGCAGGAAAAAGAGACCCAGTACTTC. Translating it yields CASSQGQEKETQYF.

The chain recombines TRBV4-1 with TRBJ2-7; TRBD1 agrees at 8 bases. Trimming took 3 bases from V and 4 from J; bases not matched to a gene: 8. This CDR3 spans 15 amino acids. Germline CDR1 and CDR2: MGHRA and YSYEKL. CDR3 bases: TGCGCCAGCAGCCAGGACAGGGTGGGGCTGTACGAGCAGTACTTC. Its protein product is CASSQDRVGLYEQYF.

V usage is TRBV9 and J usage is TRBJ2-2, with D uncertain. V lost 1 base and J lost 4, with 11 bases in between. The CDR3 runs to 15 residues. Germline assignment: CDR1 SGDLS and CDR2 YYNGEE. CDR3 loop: CASSVLGESTGELFF. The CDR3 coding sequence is TGTGCCAGCAGCGTACTAGGAGAATCCACCGGGGAGCTGTTTTTT.

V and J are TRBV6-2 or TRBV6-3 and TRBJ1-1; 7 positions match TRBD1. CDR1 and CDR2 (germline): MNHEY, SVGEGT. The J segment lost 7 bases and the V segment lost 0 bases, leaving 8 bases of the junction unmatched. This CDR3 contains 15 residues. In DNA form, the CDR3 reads TGTGCCAGCAGTTACTCCCGGGACAGTGAGAATGAAGCTTTCTTT. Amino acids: CASSYSRDSENEAFF.